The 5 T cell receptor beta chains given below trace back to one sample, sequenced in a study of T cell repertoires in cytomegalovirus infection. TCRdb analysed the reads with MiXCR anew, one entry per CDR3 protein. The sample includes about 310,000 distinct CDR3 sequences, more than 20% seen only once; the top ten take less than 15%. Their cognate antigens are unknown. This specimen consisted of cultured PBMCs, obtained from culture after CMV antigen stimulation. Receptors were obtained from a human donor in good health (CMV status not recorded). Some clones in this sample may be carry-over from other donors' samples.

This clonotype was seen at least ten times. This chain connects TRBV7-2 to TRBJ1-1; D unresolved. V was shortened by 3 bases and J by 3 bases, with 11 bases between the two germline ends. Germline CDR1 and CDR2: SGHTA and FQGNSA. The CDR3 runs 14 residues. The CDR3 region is CASSFGRIYTEAFF. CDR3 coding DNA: TGTGCCAGCAGCTTTGGACGCATATACACTGAAGCTTTCTTT. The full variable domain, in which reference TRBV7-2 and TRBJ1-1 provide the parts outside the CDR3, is GAGVSQSPSNKVTEKGKDVELRCDPISGHTALYWYRQSLGQGLEFLIYFQGNSAPDKSGLPSDRFSAERTGGSVSTLTIQRTQQEDSAVYLCASSFGRIYTEAFFGQGTRLTVV.

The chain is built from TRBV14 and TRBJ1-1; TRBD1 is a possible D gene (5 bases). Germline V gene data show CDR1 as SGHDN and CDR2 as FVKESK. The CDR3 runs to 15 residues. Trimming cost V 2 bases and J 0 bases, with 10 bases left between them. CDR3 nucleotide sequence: TGTGCCAGCAGCCAATCGGCCAGGGTGAACACTGAAGCTTTCTTT. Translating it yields CASSQSARVNTEAFF. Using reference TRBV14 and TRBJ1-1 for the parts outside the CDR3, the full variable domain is EAGVTQFPSHSVIEKGQTVTLRCDPISGHDNLYWYRRVMGKEIKFLLHFVKESKQDESGMPNNRFLAERTGGTYSTLKVQPAELEDSGVYFCASSQSARVNTEAFFGQGTRLTVV.

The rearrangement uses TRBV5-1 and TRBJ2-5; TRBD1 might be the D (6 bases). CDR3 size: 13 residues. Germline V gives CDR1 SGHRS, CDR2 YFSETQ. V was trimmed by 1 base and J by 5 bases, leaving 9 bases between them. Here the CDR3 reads CASSLTGPETQYF. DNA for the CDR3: TGCGCCAGCAGCTTGACAGGGCCGGAGACCCAGTACTTC.

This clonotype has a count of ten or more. CDR3 region: CASSSGRSNQPQHF. The DNA of the CDR3 is TGTGCCAGCAGCTCGGGTCGGAGCAATCAGCCCCAGCATTTT. This sequence joins TRBV7-2 and TRBJ1-5; D is unclear. The CDR3 runs to 14 residues. With 4 bases removed from V and 1 base from J, the gap between germline ends came to 8 bases. CDR1 and CDR2 from the germline V gene are SGHTA and FQGNSA.

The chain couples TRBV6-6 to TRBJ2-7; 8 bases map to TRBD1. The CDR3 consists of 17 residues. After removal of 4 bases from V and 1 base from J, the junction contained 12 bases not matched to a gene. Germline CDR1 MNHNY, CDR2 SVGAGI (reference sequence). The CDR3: CASSSPRTGIGSYEQYV. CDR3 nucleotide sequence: TGTGCCAGCAGTTCTCCTAGGACAGGGATCGGGTCCTACGAGCAGTACGTC.